Below are 23 T cell receptor beta chains sequenced from a single sample in a study of cytomegalovirus exposure and HLA in healthy donors. 13 Jbeta primers and 60 Vbeta primers were used for the PCR. Produced via immunoSEQ multiplex PCR; TCRdb's table is partial and in-frame only. The sample carries 95,000 to 120,000 clones, over 60% recorded once. The sample taken for sequencing was PBMCs. These receptors came from a man younger than 35 in good health and CMV-seropositive.

The rearrangement uses TRBV4-1 and TRBJ2-5; 9 bases align to TRBD1. CDR1 is MGHRA, CDR2 YSYEKL, per germline. Trimming took 2 bases from V and 7 from J; bases not matched to a gene: 8. The CDR3 is made up of 15 amino acids. The CDR3 reads CASSQMTGGMRTQYF. CDR3 nucleotides: TGCGCCAGCAGCCAAATGACAGGGGGGATGCGGACCCAGTACTTC.

This clone was observed a few times. In nucleotides, the CDR3 is TGTGCCAGCTCACCCAGAGGGACTAGCGGGACCAATAGCGATACGCAGTATTTT. Its translation: CASSPRGTSGTNSDTQYF. The gene calls are TRBV18 and TRBJ2-3; 13 bases are shared with TRBD2. Germline trimming cut 3 bases from V and 6 bases from J; bases unmatched to any gene: 12. CDR3 size: 18 residues. CDR1 and CDR2 (germline): KGHSH, LQKENI.

The chain employs TRBV25-1 and TRBJ2-3, with D maybe TRBD2 (5 bases). Looked up from germline, CDR1 is MGHDK and CDR2 is SYGVNS. V was trimmed by 5 bases and J by 3 bases, leaving 15 bases between them. The CDR3 runs to 15 residues. The CDR3 protein is CASSPRLTGTDTQYF. The CDR3 coding sequence is TGTGCCAGCAGTCCGCGATTAACGGGGACAGATACGCAGTATTTT. The variable domain in full, completed from reference TRBV25-1 and TRBJ2-3, reads EADIYQTPRYLVIGTGKKITLECSQTMGHDKMYWYQQDPGMELHLIHYSYGVNSTEKGDLSSESTVSRIRTEHFPLTLESARPSHTSQYLCASSPRLTGTDTQYFGPGTRLTVL.

The V gene is TRBV29-1, the J gene TRBJ2-1, with TRBD1 matching over 10 bases. The CDR3 has 17 amino acids. Germline lookup yields CDR1 SQVTM and CDR2 ANQGSEA. Trimming at V came to 8 bases and at J to 1 base, leaving 14 bases not matched to a gene. The CDR3 protein is CSSSGDRGLLSYNEQFF. CDR3 sequence (DNA): TGCAGCAGTTCTGGCGACAGGGGGCTTTTGTCCTACAATGAGCAGTTCTTC.

This chain connects TRBV2 to TRBJ1-2, with unresolved D. The germline V gene encodes CDR1 SNHLY and CDR2 FYNNEI. Between the trimmed V and J ends, which lost 3 bases and 4 bases, there was a span of 9 bases. The CDR3 runs to 13 residues. The chain's CDR3 is CASSDERGYGYTF. The DNA of the CDR3 is TGTGCCAGCAGTGACGAGCGGGGCTATGGCTACACCTTC.

V usage is TRBV6-6 and J usage is TRBJ1-2; 8 nucleotides align to TRBD1. CDR3 size: 15 residues. V lost 0 bases and J lost 6; bases outside the gene matches: 6. In germline, CDR1 is MNHNY, CDR2 SVGAGI (reference sequence). The CDR3 reads CASSYSTRGRDGYTF. The CDR3 nucleotides are TGTGCCAGCAGTTACTCGACCAGGGGGCGGGATGGCTACACCTTC.

The gene calls are TRBV5-1 and TRBJ1-6; no definite D call. V was clipped by 1 base and J by 9 bases, with 11 bases between them. The CDR3 is 14 residues long. The germline gives CDR1 SGHRS, CDR2 YFSETQ. This CDR3 reads CASSLNSDSSPLHF. The CDR3 DNA reads as TGCGCCAGCAGCTTGAACAGTGATTCTTCACCCCTCCACTTT.

There are a few counts of this clone. The chain links TRBV30 to TRBJ1-6; tentative D call: TRBD1 (5 bases). This CDR3 has 14 amino acids. The ends were cut back, 5 bases at V and 1 base at J, with 9 bases in the middle. Germline V gene data show CDR1 as GTSNPN and CDR2 as SVGIG (reference sequence). CDR3 sequence reads: CAWQGWSYNSPLHF. The CDR3 DNA is TGTGCCTGGCAGGGTTGGTCCTATAATTCACCCCTCCACTTT. Full variable domain (outside the CDR3, taken from reference TRBV30 and TRBJ1-6): SQTIHQWPATLVQPVGSPLSLECTVEGTSNPNLYWYRQAAGRGLQLLFYSVGIGQISSEVPQNLSASRPQDRQFILSSKKLLLSDSGFYLCAWQGWSYNSPLHFGNGTRLTVT.

This clone was recorded a few times. The chain uses TRBV5-4 and TRBJ2-3, with D possibly being TRBD2 (5 bases). Trimming took off 4 bases at V and 5 bases at J, with 8 bases between the two ends. CDR1 and CDR2 from the germline V gene are SGHNT and YYREEE (reference sequence). The CDR3 consists of 12 residues. The CDR3 DNA reads as TGTGCCAGCAGCCCTGGAGGAGATACGCAGTATTTT. This sequence encodes CASSPGGDTQYF.

V gene TRBV5-6 combines with J gene TRBJ1-1, with TRBD1 as a possible D gene (5 bases). The CDR3 spans 14 residues. Germline assignment: CDR1 SGHDT and CDR2 YYEEEE. Trimming took off 0 bases at V and 5 bases at J, with 11 bases between the two ends. The CDR3 spells CASSLGGVGTEAFF. CDR3 DNA sequence: TGTGCCAGCAGCTTGGGGGGGGTTGGGACTGAAGCTTTCTTT.

The chain links TRBV9 to TRBJ2-1; no definite D call. Trimming took 5 bases from V and 9 from J, leaving 12 bases between them. From germline, CDR1 is SGDLS and CDR2 YYNGEE. CDR3 length: 12 amino acids. The CDR3 region has the DNA TGTGCCAGCAGAAAGTCGGGTGGTGAGCAGTTCTTC. It translates to CASRKSGGEQFF.

The J gene is TRBJ2-6, the V gene TRBV5-6, with unresolved D. Trimming took 4 bases from V and 0 from J, leaving 11 bases between them. This CDR3 is built from 16 residues. Germline CDR1 SGHDT, CDR2 YYEEEE. This chain's CDR3 is CASSGVTLSGANVLTF. DNA for the CDR3: TGTGCCAGCAGCGGAGTCACCCTCTCTGGGGCCAACGTCCTGACTTTC.

This clone has a single count. The chain uses TRBV30 and TRBJ2-2; D might be TRBD1 (6 bases). The germline CDR1 and CDR2 sequences are GTSNPN and SVGIG (reference sequence). Trimming stripped 1 base from V and 0 bases from J, with 12 bases between. The CDR3 totals 16 residues. CDR3 sequence: CAWSARTDSNTGELFF. The DNA for the CDR3 is TGTGCCTGGAGTGCCCGGACAGATTCGAACACCGGGGAGCTGTTTTTT.

The chain is built from TRBV18 and TRBJ2-1, with D possibly TRBD1 on 6 matching bases. The CDR3 runs to 14 residues. Germline values: CDR1 KGHSH, CDR2 LQKENI. V lost 0 bases, J lost 4 bases, and 7 bases lay in between. The CDR3 sequence: CASSPPDRYNEQFF. For the CDR3, the DNA is TGTGCCAGCTCACCACCGGACAGATACAATGAGCAGTTCTTC.

This chain uses TRBV28 with TRBJ1-2; 8 nucleotides align to TRBD1. From germline, CDR1 is MDHEN and CDR2 SYDVKM. The V and J ends lost 5 bases and 1 base, in that order; junction bases with no gene match: 9. The CDR3 runs to 16 residues. CDR3 residues: CASSRTGTSRNYGYTF. The CDR3 coding sequence is TGTGCCAGCAGTCGGACAGGGACCTCGCGTAACTATGGCTACACCTTC.

The V and J genes are TRBV5-1 and TRBJ1-4; 8 positions match TRBD1. Germline CDR1 and CDR2: SGHRS and YFSETQ. The trim removed 4 bases at V and 3 bases at J, leaving 2 bases unmatched. This CDR3 comprises 14 residues. CDR3 residues: CASSRTGPNEKLFF. The CDR3 coding sequence is TGCGCCAGCAGCAGGACAGGGCCTAATGAAAAACTGTTTTTT.

The rearrangement joins TRBV28 to TRBJ2-2; maybe TRBD1 (7 bases). CDR1 and CDR2 from the germline V gene are MDHEN and SYDVKM. V was trimmed by 6 bases and J by 7 bases, leaving 18 bases between them. The length of the CDR3 is 15 residues. The CDR3 is CASSTVEGAGGELFF. DNA for the CDR3: TGTGCCAGCAGCACCGTGGAGGGGGCAGGCGGGGAGCTGTTTTTT. Combining the CDR3 with reference TRBV28 and TRBJ2-2 gives the whole variable domain DVKVTQSSRYLVKRTGEKVFLECVQDMDHENMFWYRQDPGLGLRLIYFSYDVKMKEKGDIPEGYSVSREKKERFSLILESASTNQTSMYLCASSTVEGAGGELFFGEGSRLTVL.

The gene calls are TRBV7-2 and TRBJ2-7; TRBD2 aligns across 9 bases. Germline CDR1 reads SGHTA; CDR2 reads FQGNSA. J lost 3 bases, V lost 3 bases, and 6 bases had no gene match. The CDR3 consists of 15 residues. The CDR3 sequence is CASSFMASGVYEQYF. CDR3 in DNA: TGTGCCAGCAGCTTCATGGCTAGCGGGGTCTACGAGCAGTACTTC.

Only one count was recorded for this clone. For the CDR3, the DNA is TGTGCCAGCAGTTCTCCCCCTCAGCCCCAGCATTTT. Amino acids: CASSSPPQPQHF. The chain recombines TRBV28 with TRBJ1-5; D gene unclear. This CDR3 spans 12 amino acids. Germline lookup yields CDR1 MDHEN and CDR2 SYDVKM. With 4 bases removed from V and 6 bases from J, the gap between germline ends came to 7 bases.

The genes are TRBV7-2 and TRBJ2-1; a possible D gene is TRBD2 (6 bases). Trimming shortened V by 5 bases and J by 2 bases, and 22 bases separated the two germline ends. The germline gives CDR1 SGHTA, CDR2 FQGNSA. The CDR3 is made up of 18 amino acids. CDR3 region: CASSPSPLTSHTYNEQFF. CDR3 nucleotide sequence: TGTGCCAGCAGCCCGAGCCCCCTAACTAGCCATACCTACAATGAGCAGTTCTTC.

V gene TRBV5-5 combines with J gene TRBJ2-1; the D gene is possibly TRBD1 (6 bases). The V gene lost 3 bases and the J gene lost 4 bases, with 11 bases spanning the gap. CDR1 is SGHKS and CDR2 is YYEKEE in the germline V gene (reference sequence). This CDR3 spans 14 amino acids. CDR3 in DNA: TGTGCCAGCAGCTACCGGGACACGTACAATGAGCAGTTCTTC. Translated, it gives CASSYRDTYNEQFF.

This clone was counted once. The chain links TRBV6-5 to TRBJ1-3; D might be TRBD1 (6 bases). V was shortened by 0 bases and J by 5 bases, with 11 bases between the two germline ends. The CDR3 consists of 15 residues. Looked up from germline, CDR1 is MNHEY and CDR2 is SVGAGI. Here the CDR3 reads CASSYSWDIRNTIYF. The CDR3 DNA follows: TGTGCCAGCAGTTACTCATGGGACATCAGAAACACCATATATTTT.

The V call is TRBV25-1, the J call TRBJ1-2; a possible D gene is TRBD1 (5 bases). Germline CDR1 reads MGHDK; CDR2 reads SYGVNS. The CDR3 loop spans 15 amino acids. V gave up 1 base and J gave up 4 bases, with 13 bases separating them. The CDR3: CASSEWATGPYGYTF. DNA of the CDR3: TGTGCCAGCAGTGAATGGGCTACAGGTCCCTATGGCTACACCTTC.